This TCR beta chain was retrieved from a study of T cell repertoires in cytomegalovirus infection. From the reads, TCRdb called clonotypes with MiXCR, one entry per CDR3 protein. This repertoire shows roughly 500,000 distinct CDR3 sequences, 16% found once; its top ten account for approximately 24%. Ten or more counts support this clonotype. CDR3 size: 14 residues. V gave up 0 bases and J gave up 5 bases, with 8 bases separating them. Per the germline V gene, CDR1 is SGHTA and CDR2 is FQGNSA. The V and J genes are TRBV7-2 and TRBJ2-1; tentatively, D is TRBD1 or TRBD2 (5 bases each). Sequenced input: CD8+ T cells from PBMCs. The sequence came from a human donor in good health (CMV status not recorded). Some clones in this sample may be carry-over from other donors' samples. In DNA form, the CDR3 reads TGTGCCAGCAGCTTAGCGGGACGCGACAATGAGCAGTTCTTC. It yields the protein CASSLAGRDNEQFF. Full variable domain (rest looked up from reference TRBV7-2 and TRBJ2-1): GAGVSQSPSNKVTEKGKDVELRCDPISGHTALYWYRQSLGQGLEFLIYFQGNSAPDKSGLPSDRFSAERTGGSVSTLTIQRTQQEDSAVYLCASSLAGRDNEQFFGPGTRLTVL.